These T cell receptor beta chains were read from a single sample in a study of T cell changes during pregnancy in multiple sclerosis. Measured with immunoSEQ multiplex PCR; TCRdb has only the in-frame clones, and not every one. The sample lists approximately 25,000 clones; about 88% were seen once. The source was CD4+ T cells from peripheral blood mononuclear cells, collected in the first trimester of pregnancy. The receptors come from a female donor in good health, enrolled as a control in a pregnancy study. CDR3s include the opening cysteine and the closing phenylalanine or tryptophan. D genes are given only for firm matches. Where a row states a size, it is once, few, many or the class of an expanded clone; other rows omit it.

v_call	clone_size	j_call	d_call	cdr3_nt	cdr3_aa
TRBV5-1	-	TRBJ2-3	TRBD1	TGCGCCAGCAGCTTAGCTGGACAGGGGGCCCTCTGGGATACGCAGTATTTT	CASSLAGQGALWDTQYF
TRBV5-4	-	TRBJ2-5	-	TGTGCCAGCAGCTTTGACGCGGCCCAAGAGACCCAGTACTTC	CASSFDAAQETQYF
TRBV7-9	-	TRBJ1-5	TRBD1	TGTGCCAGCAGCTTATCTGACAGGGCTCGTCATTTT	CASSLSDRARHF
TRBV9	-	TRBJ1-4	-	TGTGCCAGCAGCGTAACTCCTGGAGGTTCACTGTTTTTT	CASSVTPGGSLFF
TRBV5-1	-	TRBJ2-1	-	TGCGCCAGCAGCTTGCCGGACTTGCAGTACAATGAGCAGTTCTTC	CASSLPDLQYNEQFF
TRBV5-1	-	TRBJ1-1	TRBD1	TGCGCCAGCAGCTTGGACAGGGGGGACACTGAAGCTTTCTTT	CASSLDRGDTEAFF
TRBV5-1	-	TRBJ1-6	TRBD1	TGCGCCAGCAGCTTTTCCCGGGACAGCTCACCCCTCCACTTT	CASSFSRDSSPLHF
TRBV6-5	-	TRBJ2-7	-	TGTGCCAGCAGCCAGGGGGGCGAGCAGTACTTC	CASSQGGEQYF
TRBV27	-	TRBJ2-5	-	TGTGCCAGCAAAGCGGCAGGAGAGACCCAGTACTTC	CASKAAGETQYF
TRBV9	-	TRBJ1-2	TRBD1	TGTGCCAGCAGCGCGACCGCGGGACAGGATAACTATGGCTACACCTTC	CASSATAGQDNYGYTF
TRBV6-5	-	TRBJ1-4	-	TGTGCCAGCAGTTTAGACTACAGGGCAACTAATGAAAAACTGTTTTTT	CASSLDYRATNEKLFF
TRBV29-1	-	TRBJ2-7	-	TGCAGCGTTGTTCTCGGTCGGACTGCCTACGAGCAGTACTTC	CSVVLGRTAYEQYF
TRBV6-5	-	TRBJ2-5	TRBD2	TGTGCCAGCAGTTACTTTTGGGGGGGTGGGGAGACCCAGTACTTC	CASSYFWGGGETQYF
TRBV30	-	TRBJ2-5	TRBD2	TGTGCCTGGAGTAGGGCGGGGGGCGACAAAGAGACCCAGTACTTC	CAWSRAGGDKETQYF
TRBV10-3	-	TRBJ2-7	TRBD2	TGTGCCATCAGTACTAGCGGGAGGGTTGACGAGCAGTACTTC	CAISTSGRVDEQYF
TRBV6-1	-	TRBJ1-6	-	TGTGCCAGCACCCTAGTACTGGAGGCCCATTCACCCCTCCACTTT	CASTLVLEAHSPLHF
TRBV11-2	-	TRBJ1-2	-	TGTGCCAGCAGCCCCCCCGGGGTAATCTATGGCTACACCTTC	CASSPPGVIYGYTF
TRBV7-6	-	TRBJ1-3	-	TGTGCCAGCAGCTTAAATCTGGCAGCTGGAAACACCATATATTTT	CASSLNLAAGNTIYF
TRBV6-1	-	TRBJ2-3	TRBD2	TGTGCCAGCAGTGAGCAAAGCGGGGGGGGAACAGATACGCAGTATTTT	CASSEQSGGGTDTQYF
TRBV5-1	-	TRBJ2-1	TRBD2	TGCGCCAGCACCGGACTAGAGGGTCGCTATGAGCAGTTCTTC	CASTGLEGRYEQFF
TRBV5-1	-	TRBJ2-7	-	TGCGCCAGCAGCTTTACGGTGGGAGATGGGGCCTACGAGCAGTACTTC	CASSFTVGDGAYEQYF
TRBV29-1	-	TRBJ2-7	-	TGCAGCGTTGTGATAGCAACCCACGAGCAGTACTTC	CSVVIATHEQYF
TRBV6-5	-	TRBJ1-4	-	TGTGCCAGCAGGCCTGGGACAAGAACTAATGAAAAACTGTTTTTT	CASRPGTRTNEKLFF
TRBV6-5	-	TRBJ1-4	-	TGTGCCAGCAAGGAGGGTGTGGTGGCTAATGAAAAACTGTTTTTT	CASKEGVVANEKLFF
TRBV5-1	-	TRBJ1-1	TRBD1	TGCGCCAGCAGACGGACAGGGGTAACTGAAGCTTTCTTT	CASRRTGVTEAFF
TRBV5-1	once	TRBJ2-1	-	TGCGCCAGCAGCCCCGGGACTCTCCTCAATGAGCAGTTCTTC	CASSPGTLLNEQFF
TRBV11-1	few	TRBJ2-7	TRBD1	TGTGCCAGCAGCTGGGTGGGACAGTACGAGCAGTACTTC	CASSWVGQYEQYF
TRBV6-6	once	TRBJ1-2	-	TGTGCCAGCAGTTCAGGACAAACCATAGATGGCTACACCTTC	CASSSGQTIDGYTF
TRBV28	few	TRBJ2-4	-	TGTGCCAGCAGTTTATCCCGGGGAGCCAAAAACATTCAGTACTTC	CASSLSRGAKNIQYF
TRBV7-9	once	TRBJ2-5	-	TGTGCCAGCAGCGGAGGAGAGACCCAGTACTTC	CASSGGETQYF
TRBV19	-	TRBJ2-3	TRBD2	TGTGCCAGTAGTATCGGTCTTGGTTGGAGCGGGGGGGCTCGAGATACGCAGTATTTT	CASSIGLGWSGGARDTQYF
TRBV7-7	-	TRBJ2-5	-	TGTGCTAGCAGCTTAGGCGCGGAGGAGACCCAGTACTTC	CASSLGAEETQYF